Presented here are 9 T cell receptor beta chains from one specimen sequenced in a study of cytomegalovirus exposure and HLA in healthy donors. It was with 60 Vbeta and 13 Jbeta primers that the PCR ran. Sequencing used immunoSEQ multiplex PCR; TCRdb keeps in-frame clones, though not all of them. The top ten clones hold roughly 1.9% of a sample with around 130,000 clones, roughly 72% of them seen once. The specimen sequenced was PBMCs. Source of these receptors: a woman aged 45 to 65 in good health and CMV-seronegative.

The V gene is TRBV15, the J gene TRBJ2-5; 7 nucleotides agree with TRBD1. Germline V gene data show CDR1 as LNHNV and CDR2 as YYDKDF (reference sequence). Trimming cost V 2 bases and J 0 bases; bases outside gene matches: 9. The CDR3 consists of 17 residues. DNA of the CDR3: TGTGCCACCAGCAGAAGCCCCGGGACAGAGTACCAAGAGACCCAGTACTTC. Amino acids: CATSRSPGTEYQETQYF.

This rearrangement joins TRBV7-9 to TRBJ2-7; D is unresolved. Trimming pared 0 bases from V and 1 base from J, leaving 7 bases between. CDR1 SEHNR and CDR2 FQNEAQ come from the germline V gene (reference sequence). CDR3 length equals 14 residues. CDR3 DNA sequence: TGTGCCAGCAGCTTAGCGGTTACATCCTACGAGCAGTACTTC. Encoded protein: CASSLAVTSYEQYF. The full variable domain, rest sourced from reference TRBV7-9 and TRBJ2-7, is DTGVSQNPRHKITKRGQNVTFRCDPISEHNRLYWYRQTLGQGPEFLTYFQNEAQLEKSRLLSDRFSAERPKGSFSTLEIQRTEQGDSAMYLCASSLAVTSYEQYFGPGTRLTVT.

This sequence joins TRBV27 and TRBJ2-3, with 8 bases identical to TRBD2. Germline CDR1 is MNHEY and CDR2 is SMNVEV (reference sequence). The CDR3 extends over 16 amino acids. The J segment lost 2 bases and the V segment lost 6 bases, leaving 10 bases of the junction unmatched. CDR3 sequence (DNA): TGTGCCAGCAGCAAAAGACGAGCGGGAGTCACAGATACGCAGTATTTT. It encodes CASSKRRAGVTDTQYF.

The chain carries TRBV19 and TRBJ2-1; tentatively, D is TRBD1 (5 bases). Trimming cost V 5 bases and J 5 bases, with 13 bases left between them. Per the germline V gene, CDR1 is LNHDA and CDR2 is SQIVND (reference sequence). The CDR3 is 14 amino acids. The CDR3 coding sequence is TGTGCCAGTAGTGTTTCTTGGGGCGACAATGAGCAGTTCTTC. It yields the protein CASSVSWGDNEQFF.

The chain uses TRBV28 and TRBJ2-7, with D possibly matching TRBD2 (6 bases). This CDR3 comprises 16 residues. V lost 5 bases and J 1 base, leaving 18 bases between the germline ends. The germline gives CDR1 MDHEN, CDR2 SYDVKM. CDR3 in amino acids: CASSIYSGVGSYEQYF. CDR3 coding DNA: TGTGCCAGCAGTATCTACTCGGGAGTGGGGTCCTACGAGCAGTACTTC.

The V and J genes are TRBV5-1 and TRBJ2-1, with 13 bases identical to TRBD2. The CDR3 extends over 17 amino acids. The V segment lost 2 bases and the J segment 4 bases; nucleotides outside the gene matches: 6. CDR1 SGHRS and CDR2 YFSETQ come from the germline V gene. The CDR3: CASSFAGTSGTYNEQFF. The CDR3 nucleotides are TGCGCCAGCAGCTTCGCCGGGACTAGCGGGACGTACAATGAGCAGTTCTTC.

The chain has TRBV7-2 and TRBJ2-7, with 9 nucleotides matching TRBD1. After removal of 4 bases from V and 2 bases from J, the junction contained 3 bases not matched to a gene. The germline CDR1 and CDR2 sequences are SGHTA and FQGNSA. The CDR3 is 14 amino acids. CDR3 protein: CASSSGQGPYEQYF. The DNA of the CDR3 is TGTGCCAGCAGCTCGGGACAGGGACCCTACGAGCAGTACTTC. Full variable domain (rest looked up from reference TRBV7-2 and TRBJ2-7): GAGVSQSPSNKVTEKGKDVELRCDPISGHTALYWYRQSLGQGLEFLIYFQGNSAPDKSGLPSDRFSAERTGGSVSTLTIQRTQQEDSAVYLCASSSGQGPYEQYFGPGTRLTVT.

This clone was detected once. In DNA, the CDR3 is TGTGCCAGCAGTCTAATCGACAGAAGTAATTCACCCCTCCACTTT. Its protein product is CASSLIDRSNSPLHF. The chain employs TRBV5-4 and TRBJ1-6, with D possibly TRBD1 on 5 matching bases. This CDR3 contains 15 residues. Trimming cost V 5 bases and J 6 bases, with 15 bases left between them. Germline CDR1 and CDR2: SGHNT and YYREEE (reference sequence).

This rearrangement joins TRBV11-3 to TRBJ2-3; D is uncertain. The CDR3 sequence is 16 residues long. Deletions cut 1 base from V and 2 bases from J, with 13 bases between. Germline V gives CDR1 SGHNT, CDR2 YENEEA. CDR3 sequence: CASSLGASTLTDTQYF. CDR3 nucleotide sequence: TGTGCCAGCAGCTTAGGGGCATCCACTCTCACAGATACGCAGTATTTT.